This T cell receptor (beta chain) derives from a study of blood T cell repertoires in COVID-19. About the study: Some COVID-19 samples were acute and others convalescent; all came from the United States, Italy and Spain.

Germline V lookup: CDR1 MNHEY, CDR2 SVGAGI. With 4 bases clipped from V and 2 bases from J, the junction kept 5 bases outside the gene matches. The CDR3 has 15 residues. The repertoire was sequenced with immunoSEQ multiplex PCR; TCRdb's copy has only in-frame clones and lacks some. The data hold about 380,000 clones, with 88% observed a single time. V gene TRBV6-5 combines with J gene TRBJ2-3; 8 bases are a match to TRBD2. The sample consisted of PBMCs or T cells enriched from blood (not recorded which). The receptor comes from a woman between 18 and 29 years old who had recovered from COVID-19. The CDR3 reads CASSSTGGYTDTQYF. The DNA of the CDR3 is TGTGCCAGCAGTTCCACGGGGGGGTACACAGATACGCAGTATTTT.